What follows are 20 T cell receptor beta chains derived from one specimen sequenced in a study of tumor-infiltrating lymphocytes in primary liver carcinoma. Production of TCR beta cDNA used around 500 ng total RNA together with a constant-region primer. Amplification in three nested multiplex PCR rounds with slightly modified ARM-PCR gave rise to TCR beta libraries. Researchers ran the first two PCR rounds for roughly 10 cycles each with TRBV1-TRBV30 forward primers and a C-beta reverse primer. TCRdb called the multiplex PCR reads again in MiXCR, with one record for every CDR3 protein. The sample holds some 320,000 distinct CDR3 sequences; 65% are singletons and the top ten take approximately 9.4%. For blood RNA, unsorted whole blood served as the source, and germline DNA was extracted too. The sample consisted of peripheral blood. The receptors stem from a man aged 40-49 years with primary liver carcinoma and hepatitis B virus infection.

A word on this clonotype: An end of the junction differs from the germline gene, which may be a read error. The rearrangement links TRBV11-3 to TRBJ2-7, with a weak D call TRBD1 (6 bases). Looked up from germline, CDR1 is SGHNT and CDR2 is YENEEA. This CDR3 has 12 amino acids. As DNA, the CDR3 is TGCACCAGCAACTTAACAGGGAACGAGCAGTACTTC. This sequence encodes CTSNLTGNEQYF.

This clonotype was observed at least ten times. The rearrangement uses TRBV11-2 and TRBJ2-2, with 9 bases matching TRBD1. V lost 1 base to trimming and J lost 2 bases; unmatched junction nucleotides: 2. CDR1 SGHAT and CDR2 FQNNGV come from the germline V gene. CDR3 length: 16 amino acids. The CDR3 nucleotides are TGTGCCAGCAGCTTAGGGGACAGGGTTAACACCGGGGAGCTGTTTTTT. Translation gives CASSLGDRVNTGELFF.

The genes are TRBV28 and TRBJ1-1, with unresolved D. This CDR3 contains 12 residues. The V end lost 2 bases, the J end lost 9 bases, and 10 bases lay between the germline ends. CDR1 and CDR2 (germline): MDHEN, SYDVKM. The CDR3 bases are TGTGCCAGCAGTTTAGGTGACGATAAAGCTTTCTTT. It translates to CASSLGDDKAFF.

This clonotype was observed a few times. The chain combines TRBV12-3 or TRBV12-4 with TRBJ2-2, with 9 nucleotides matching TRBD2. CDR3 size: 16 residues. Trimming cost V 7 bases and J 7 bases; bases outside gene matches: 13. The CDR3 DNA reads TGTGCCAGCACCGAGGGGGGTAGCGGGGGTATCGGGGAGCTGTTTTTT. Amino acid sequence: CASTEGGSGGIGELFF.

Details on this clonotype: Sequence at one end of the junction differs from germline and may be a read error. The chain couples TRBV14 to TRBJ1-2, with 7 positions matching TRBD1. CDR3 length: 15 residues. Germline V gene sequence: CDR1 SGHDN, CDR2 FVKESK. CDR3 protein: CASSQAAGGYYDYTF. For the CDR3, the DNA is TGTGCCAGCAGCCAAGCGGCAGGGGGTTACTATGACTACACCTTC.

The V gene is TRBV25-1, the J gene TRBJ2-1; 8 bases match TRBD2. CDR3 size: 17 residues. The V gene end was trimmed by 1 base and the J gene end by 5 bases; junction bases not matched to a gene: 10. Germline CDR1 MGHDK, CDR2 SYGVNS. CDR3 sequence (DNA): TGTGCCAGCAGTGAATTCGGACAGCTAGCGGGTGACAATGAGCAGTTCTTC. Translating it yields CASSEFGQLAGDNEQFF.

The gene calls are TRBV28 and TRBJ2-4; D tentatively fits TRBD1 or TRBD2 (5 bases each). Germline CDR1 reads MDHEN; CDR2 reads SYDVKM. V lost 1 base and J lost 1, with 8 bases in between. The CDR3 loop spans 15 amino acids. The CDR3 loop reads CASSLSGPAKNIQYF. The CDR3 DNA reads TGTGCCAGCAGTTTATCGGGGCCGGCCAAAAACATTCAGTACTTC.

Concerning this clonotype: At one end, the junction sequence differs from germline, possibly due to a read error. V gene TRBV11-3 combines with J gene TRBJ2-7; 8 bases align to TRBD1. The CDR3 sequence is 13 residues long. Looked up from germline, CDR1 is SGHNT and CDR2 is YENEEA. The CDR3 DNA is TGTGCCAGTAGCTCAGACAGGGGTAGCGAGGAGTACTTC. Translation: CASSSDRGSEEYF.

The V gene is TRBV12-3 or TRBV12-4, the J gene TRBJ2-7; 12 positions agree with TRBD1. This CDR3 spans 18 amino acids. V dropped 8 bases and J dropped 2; count of bases not matched to a gene: 16. The CDR3 reads CASRSRDRGPTLTYEQYF. The CDR3 coding sequence is TGTGCCAGCCGTTCCCGGGACAGGGGGCCCACCTTAACCTACGAGCAGTACTTC.

About this clonotype: An end of the junction does not agree with germline; a read error may underlie this. V usage is TRBV10-3 and J usage is TRBJ2-7; D is possibly TRBD2 (5 bases). Germline V lookup: CDR1 ENHRY, CDR2 SYGVKD. This CDR3 region has 15 residues. The chain's CDR3 is CAISVFKRTSFEQYF. The CDR3, as DNA: TGTGCCATCAGTGTGTTTAAGCGGACTTCCTTCGAGCAGTACTTC.

This clonotype appeared a few times. This rearrangement joins TRBV7-9 to TRBJ1-3; D unresolved. The CDR3 runs to 16 residues. V lost 5 bases and J 4 bases, leaving 18 bases between the germline ends. The germline gives CDR1 SEHNR, CDR2 FQNEAQ (reference sequence). CDR3 sequence: CASSLWEYSEGNTIYF. CDR3 DNA sequence: TGTGCCAGCAGCCTCTGGGAGTACAGCGAAGGAAACACCATATATTTT. Drawing the rest from reference TRBV7-9 and TRBJ1-3, the complete variable domain is DTGVSQNPRHKITKRGQNVTFRCDPISEHNRLYWYRQTLGQGPEFLTYFQNEAQLEKSRLLSDRFSAERPKGSFSTLEIQRTEQGDSAMYLCASSLWEYSEGNTIYFGEGSWLTVV.

In the case of this clonotype: One end of the junction varies from germline; a read error may be responsible. The chain links TRBV4-3 to TRBJ2-7; D is unclear. This CDR3 is built from 13 residues. Germline V gene sequence: CDR1 LGHNA, CDR2 YSLEER. CDR3 region: CTSNQDLPYEQYF. The CDR3 DNA reads TGCACCAGCAACCAAGATCTGCCCTACGAGCAGTACTTC.

Comments on this clonotype: Because the CDR3 is missing its conserved closing phenylalanine or tryptophan, this is likely a read error. V is TRBV11-2 and J is TRBJ2-5; 8 nucleotides line up with TRBD2. V lost 3 bases, J lost 7 bases, and 7 bases stayed unmatched. This CDR3 is 14 amino acids long. Germline V gives CDR1 SGHAT, CDR2 FQNNGV. The CDR3 region has the DNA TGTGCCAGCAGCTTTCAGGCGGGGGGTGTGACCCAGTACTCC. Its translation is CASSFQAGGVTQYS.

Worth noting for this clonotype: A much bigger clone sits one base away, suggesting this may be a read error. This chain connects TRBV6-5 to TRBJ2-2, with 7 bases matching TRBD1. J gave up 5 bases and V 7 bases, and 1 base lay outside the gene matches. Germline loops: CDR1 MNHEY, CDR2 SVGAGI. This CDR3 has 12 residues. CDR3: CASMTGTGELFF. DNA for the CDR3: TGTGCCAGCATGACAGGGACCGGGGAGCTGTTTTTT.

V and J are TRBV14 and TRBJ2-5; TRBD2 might be the D (5 bases). The length of the CDR3 is 14 residues. Trimming left V 2 bases short and J 5 bases short, with 12 bases between. The germline gives CDR1 SGHDN, CDR2 FVKESK. The CDR3 is CASSQLWTQETQYF. The CDR3 nucleotides are TGTGCCAGCAGCCAATTATGGACTCAGGAGACCCAGTACTTC.

Regarding this clonotype: A single base separates this from a much larger clone, so it may be a read error. The chain recombines TRBV10-3 with TRBJ1-4, with 9 bases matching TRBD1. V was pared by 8 bases and J by 8 bases, with 3 bases of the junction left unmatched. CDR3 length equals 12 residues. Germline assignment: CDR1 ENHRY and CDR2 SYGVKD. The CDR3 protein is CAIGQGKEKLFF. DNA of the CDR3: TGTGCCATCGGACAGGGGAAAGAAAAACTGTTTTTT.

As regards this clonotype: This could be a read error, since a much larger clone is one nucleotide away. The V gene is TRBV6-2 or TRBV6-3, the J gene TRBJ1-5; no clear D. Germline V CDR1 and CDR2: MNHEY, SVGEGT. CDR3 length: 14 amino acids. CDR3: CASSLRTDHQPHHF. The DNA of the CDR3 is TGTGCCAGCAGTCTGCGGACGGATCATCAGCCCCATCATTTT.

This clonotype was seen only once. Since no conserved phenylalanine or tryptophan closes the CDR3, a read error is the likely cause. The chain uses TRBV4-2 and TRBJ1-2, with D tentatively TRBD1 (5 bases). The germline V gene encodes CDR1 LGHNA and CDR2 YNFKEQ. The V and J ends lost 1 base and 2 bases respectively, with 14 bases between them. The CDR3 spans 16 residues. For the CDR3, the DNA is TGTGCCAGCAGCCAAGGGGACGAGACGGTGAACTATGGCTACACCTAC. Translating it yields CASSQGDETVNYGYTY.

The rearrangement joins TRBV19 to TRBJ2-1, with TRBD1 matching 8 bases. The V and J ends lost 5 bases and 5 bases, in that order; junction bases with no gene match: 8. CDR3 length: 15 residues. Per the germline V gene, CDR1 is LNHDA and CDR2 is SQIVND (reference sequence). The CDR3 spells CASSPRTGLNNEQFF. In nucleotides, the CDR3 is TGTGCCAGTAGTCCCCGGACAGGGCTTAACAATGAGCAGTTCTTC.

Regarding this clonotype: This may be a read error, as it is one base from a much larger clone. The CDR3 nucleotides read TGTGTCAGCAGGGTGAACACTGAAGCTTTCTTT. Protein sequence: CVSRVNTEAFF. The chain combines TRBV6-5 with TRBJ1-1, with a possible D match to TRBD1 (5 bases). The CDR3 consists of 11 residues. Germline V gene lookup returns CDR1 MNHEY and CDR2 SVGAGI.